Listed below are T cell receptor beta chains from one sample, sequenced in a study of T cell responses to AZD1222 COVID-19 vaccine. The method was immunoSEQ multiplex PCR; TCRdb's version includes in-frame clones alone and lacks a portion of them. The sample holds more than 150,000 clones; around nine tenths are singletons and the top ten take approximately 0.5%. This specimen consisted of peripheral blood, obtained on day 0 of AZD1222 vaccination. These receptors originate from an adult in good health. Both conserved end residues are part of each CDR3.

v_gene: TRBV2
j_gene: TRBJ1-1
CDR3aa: CASTLTGGAGPEAFF

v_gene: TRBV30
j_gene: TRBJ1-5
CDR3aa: CAWSNRGSVGNQPQHF

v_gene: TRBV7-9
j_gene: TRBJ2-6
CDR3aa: CASSLDPGQGIFGANVLTF

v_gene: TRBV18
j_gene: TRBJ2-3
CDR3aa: CASSPQLAGTDTQYF

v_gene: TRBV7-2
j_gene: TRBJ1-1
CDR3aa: CASSSDRVRNTEAFF

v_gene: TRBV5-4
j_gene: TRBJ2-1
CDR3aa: CASSLGPRSIYNEQFF

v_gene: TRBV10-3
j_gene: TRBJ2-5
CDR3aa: CAISEYSGGGETQYF

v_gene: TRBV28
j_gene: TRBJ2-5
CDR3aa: CASTKGVFKETQYF

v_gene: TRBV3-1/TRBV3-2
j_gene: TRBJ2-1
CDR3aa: CASSQEDGSSYNEQFF

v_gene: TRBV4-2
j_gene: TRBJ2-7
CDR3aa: CASSQESGPSYEQYF

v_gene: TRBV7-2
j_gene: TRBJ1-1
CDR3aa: CASSLGRSKRNTEAFF

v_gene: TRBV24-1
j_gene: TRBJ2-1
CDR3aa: CATSDYPPEWDRGHGEQFF

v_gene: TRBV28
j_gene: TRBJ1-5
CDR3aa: CASSLGQGNSNQPQHF

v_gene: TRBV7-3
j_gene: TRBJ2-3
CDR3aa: CASSPNRAGLTDTQYF

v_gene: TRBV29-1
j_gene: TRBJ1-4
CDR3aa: CSVGVTTTNEKLFF

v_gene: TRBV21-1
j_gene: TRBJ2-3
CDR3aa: CASNNIWDITDTQYF

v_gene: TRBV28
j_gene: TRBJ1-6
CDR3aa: CASSLSKTGGYNSPLHF

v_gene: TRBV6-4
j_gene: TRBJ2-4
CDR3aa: CASSENAGNIQYF

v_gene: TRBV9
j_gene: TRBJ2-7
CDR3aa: CASSVGAAPYEQYF

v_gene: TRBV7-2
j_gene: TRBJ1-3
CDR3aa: CASIQGPGNTIYF

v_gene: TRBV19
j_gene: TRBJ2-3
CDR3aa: CASSISERRTDTQYF

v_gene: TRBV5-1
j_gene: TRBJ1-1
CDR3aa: CASTQQGSATEAFF

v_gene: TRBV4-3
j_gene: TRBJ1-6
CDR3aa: CASSQTQGSPLHF

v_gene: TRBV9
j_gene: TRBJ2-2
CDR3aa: CASSVGGIGTGELFF

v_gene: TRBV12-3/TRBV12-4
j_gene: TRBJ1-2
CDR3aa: CATGKGGGGYTF

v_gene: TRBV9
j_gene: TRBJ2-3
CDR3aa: CASSPRLSTDTQYF

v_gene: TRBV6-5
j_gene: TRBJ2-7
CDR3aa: CASSYSRGQSSYEQYF

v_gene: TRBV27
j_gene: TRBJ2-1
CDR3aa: CASSLAGGLAYNEQFF

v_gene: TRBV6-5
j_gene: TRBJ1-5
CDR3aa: CASSNGDWERPQHF

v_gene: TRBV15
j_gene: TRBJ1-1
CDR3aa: CATSRDNFMNTEAFF

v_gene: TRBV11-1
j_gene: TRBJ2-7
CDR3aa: CASSSTDRGSEQYF

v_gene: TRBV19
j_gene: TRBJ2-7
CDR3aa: CASRQVGGYEQYF

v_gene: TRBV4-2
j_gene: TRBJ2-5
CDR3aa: CASSPKTDRTQYF

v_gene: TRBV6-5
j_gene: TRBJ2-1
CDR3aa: CASRPSGYNEQFF

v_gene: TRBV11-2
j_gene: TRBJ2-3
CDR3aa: CASSPLEGRWTQYF

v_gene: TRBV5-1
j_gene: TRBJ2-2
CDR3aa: CASSLKPADRGSGELFF

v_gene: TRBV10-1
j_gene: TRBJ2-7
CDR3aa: CASSQRGTESYEQYF

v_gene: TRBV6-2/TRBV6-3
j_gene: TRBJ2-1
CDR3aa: CASSFTTSGRAIEQFF

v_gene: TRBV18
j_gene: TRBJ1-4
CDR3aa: CASSLGTGFELFF

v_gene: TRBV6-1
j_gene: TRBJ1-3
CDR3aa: CASSWGPKRDTIYF

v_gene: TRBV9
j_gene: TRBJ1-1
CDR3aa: CASSLQDSHTEAFF

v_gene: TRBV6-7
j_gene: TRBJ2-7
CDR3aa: CASSYGPWGTLREQYF

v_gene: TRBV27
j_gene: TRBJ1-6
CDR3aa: CASSRGQGNSPLHF

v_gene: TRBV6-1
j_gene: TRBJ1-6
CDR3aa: CASSEAGTNNSPLHF

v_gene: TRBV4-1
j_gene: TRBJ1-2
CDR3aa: CASSQEVGAGRAYGYTF

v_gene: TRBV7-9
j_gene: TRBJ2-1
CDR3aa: CASSFYGGRNEQFF

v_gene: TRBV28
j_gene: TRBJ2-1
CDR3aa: CASSLLAGGNEQFF

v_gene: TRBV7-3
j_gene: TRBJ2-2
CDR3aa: CASSLKVSGHQNTGELFF

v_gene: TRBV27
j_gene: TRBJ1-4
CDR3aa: CASSSRLVEKLFF

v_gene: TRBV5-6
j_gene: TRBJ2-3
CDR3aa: CASSLGTGYYTDTQYF

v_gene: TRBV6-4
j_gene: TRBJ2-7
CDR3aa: CASSDGTSGSEQYF

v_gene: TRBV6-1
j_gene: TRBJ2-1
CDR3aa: CASSEASGGYNEQFF

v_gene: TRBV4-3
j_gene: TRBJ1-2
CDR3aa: CASSKSQNYGYTF